Listed here are 5 T cell receptor beta chains from one sample, sequenced in a study of blood T cell repertoires in COVID-19. Clones were read by immunoSEQ multiplex PCR, and TCRdb kept only the in-frame ones, dropping some. The table has over 150,000 clones, over 75% seen once. Source material: peripheral blood. The receptors originated from a woman aged 65 to 85 with acute or convalescent COVID-19.

The rearrangement joins TRBV20-1 to TRBJ2-1, with TRBD2 identical over 13 bases. The CDR3 totals 17 residues. Germline trimming cut 3 bases from V and 6 bases from J; bases unmatched to any gene: 11. Germline loops: CDR1 DFQATT, CDR2 SNEGSKA (reference sequence). CDR3 in DNA: TGCAGTGCTAGTATCCCCCCCGGACTAGCGGGAGTCAATGAGCAGTTCTTC. It encodes CSASIPPGLAGVNEQFF.

CDR3 bases: TGTGCCAGCAGCTTGGAATGGGGCAGTGGCTACACCTTC. Protein product: CASSLEWGSGYTF. The rearrangement links TRBV5-4 to TRBJ1-2, with D possibly matching TRBD1 (5 bases). V gave up 0 bases and J gave up 7 bases, with 10 bases separating them. This CDR3 spans 13 amino acids. Germline V gene lookup returns CDR1 SGHNT and CDR2 YYREEE (reference sequence).

V gene TRBV7-6 combines with J gene TRBJ1-1; perhaps TRBD1 as D (6 bases). Trimming took 2 bases from V and 5 from J, leaving 12 bases between them. The germline V gene has CDR1 SGHVS and CDR2 FNYEAQ. The CDR3 is 14 residues long. This chain's CDR3 is CASSLNRDATEAFF. The CDR3 DNA is TGTGCCAGCAGCTTAAACAGGGATGCGACTGAAGCTTTCTTT.

This chain uses TRBV2 with TRBJ2-7; 8 positions match TRBD1. The CDR3 extends over 17 amino acids. In germline, CDR1 is SNHLY, CDR2 FYNNEI. Unmatched junction bases numbered 14, after V lost 5 bases and J lost 2 bases. The CDR3 here is CASSLQGEGQDPYEQYF. CDR3 nucleotides: TGTGCCAGCAGTCTCCAGGGTGAGGGACAGGATCCCTACGAGCAGTACTTC.

The J gene is TRBJ2-3, the V gene TRBV9; unclear D gene. V lost 3 bases and J 2 bases, leaving 7 bases between the germline ends. This CDR3 region has 13 residues. CDR1 and CDR2 (germline): SGDLS, YYNGEE. The CDR3 DNA reads TGTGCCAGCAGCGGGCAAAACACAGATACGCAGTATTTT. It yields the protein CASSGQNTDTQYF. Looking up the rest from reference TRBV9 and TRBJ2-3 gives the full variable domain: DSGVTQTPKHLITATGQRVTLRCSPRSGDLSVYWYQQSLDQGLQFLIQYYNGEERAKGNILERFSAQQFPDLHSELNLSSLELGDSALYFCASSGQNTDTQYFGPGTRLTVL.